The TCR beta chain under discussion was sequenced for a study of blood T cell repertoires in COVID-19. Study-wide background: COVID-19 samples collected from the United States, Italy and Spain covered acute and convalescent phases.

The method was immunoSEQ multiplex PCR; TCRdb's version includes in-frame clones alone and lacks a portion of them. The sample consists of a few hundred thousand clones, approximately 81% of them appearing once. Trimming left V 5 bases short and J 4 bases short, with 17 bases between. Germline loops: CDR1 LGHNA, CDR2 YSLEER. The CDR3 is made up of 15 amino acids. Sequencing was carried out using peripheral blood. V is TRBV4-3 and J is TRBJ1-1; D is undetermined. The TCR comes from a woman under 30 with acute or convalescent COVID-19. The CDR3 loop reads CASSLGGVSSTEAFF. CDR3 nucleotides: TGCGCCAGCAGCTTGGGAGGAGTTTCTAGCACTGAAGCTTTCTTT.